Below, 25 T cell receptor beta chains from the same sample are listed, as sequenced in a study of cytomegalovirus exposure and HLA in healthy donors. The method was immunoSEQ multiplex PCR; TCRdb's version includes in-frame clones alone and lacks a portion of them. The sample lists approximately 110,000 clones; 94% were seen once. The material sequenced was PBMCs. The source is a woman between 18 and 30 years old in good health and CMV-seronegative.

The chain employs TRBV15 and TRBJ2-3; D remains ambiguous. The V end was cut by 7 bases, the J end by 3 bases, with 17 bases between. The CDR3 length is 15 residues. The germline gives CDR1 LNHNV, CDR2 YYDKDF (reference sequence). The CDR3 region is CATKSSAISTDTQYF. CDR3 coding DNA: TGTGCCACCAAGTCCAGCGCAATATCGACAGATACGCAGTATTTT.

The CDR3 protein is CASSLADEKLFF. DNA for the CDR3: TGTGCCAGCAGCTTGGCCGATGAAAAACTGTTTTTT. V usage is TRBV5-6 and J usage is TRBJ1-4, with unresolved D. The length of the CDR3 is 12 residues. The V end lost 0 bases, the J end lost 6 bases, and 3 bases lay between the germline ends. Germline lookup yields CDR1 SGHDT and CDR2 YYEEEE.

The chain is built from TRBV27 and TRBJ2-1, with 7 bases that match TRBD2. Trimming took 6 bases from V and 0 from J; bases not matched to a gene: 8. Germline V gives CDR1 MNHEY, CDR2 SMNVEV (reference sequence). The CDR3 totals 16 residues. The CDR3 bases are TGTGCCAGCAGCCTAACCGGGAGGAGCTCCTACAATGAGCAGTTCTTC. Its protein is CASSLTGRSSYNEQFF.

The chain links TRBV2 to TRBJ2-7; a weak D match, TRBD1 (6 bases). Germline CDR1 reads SNHLY; CDR2 reads FYNNEI. This CDR3 has 13 amino acids. Trimming removed 8 bases at V and 0 bases at J, with 11 bases between. Written as DNA, the CDR3 is TGTGCCAGCGCCGGGACACTCTCCTACGAGCAGTACTTC. It encodes CASAGTLSYEQYF.

V usage is TRBV5-5 and J usage is TRBJ1-5; tentative D call: TRBD1 (6 bases). The germline V and J ends were trimmed by 0 bases and 4 bases, with 14 bases remaining between them. Germline-derived CDR1 and CDR2 are SGHKS and YYEKEE (reference sequence). There are 16 residues in the CDR3. In DNA form, the CDR3 reads TGTGCCAGCAGCTTGGCCGGGGGGCCCCGAAATCAGCCCCAGCATTTT. It translates to CASSLAGGPRNQPQHF. Combining the CDR3 with reference TRBV5-5 and TRBJ1-5 gives the whole variable domain DAGVTQSPTHLIKTRGQQVTLRCSPISGHKSVSWYQQVLGQGPQFIFQYYEKEERGRGNFPDRFSARQFPNYSSELNVNALLLGDSALYLCASSLAGGPRNQPQHFGDGTRLSIL.

V is TRBV30 and J is TRBJ1-4; D gene unclear. V was cut by 5 bases and J by 10 bases, with 17 bases left in between. The CDR3 runs 13 residues. Germline loops: CDR1 GTSNPN, CDR2 SVGIG (reference sequence). The DNA for the CDR3 is TGTGCCTGGGGCATCGGTCAGGTCGGAAAACTGTTTTTT. As protein: CAWGIGQVGKLFF. The full variable domain, its missing parts supplied by reference TRBV30 and TRBJ1-4, is SQTIHQWPATLVQPVGSPLSLECTVEGTSNPNLYWYRQAAGRGLQLLFYSVGIGQISSEVPQNLSASRPQDRQFILSSKKLLLSDSGFYLCAWGIGQVGKLFFGSGTQLSVL.

The V and J genes are TRBV11-2 and TRBJ2-2, with no clear D. V dropped 1 base and J dropped 6 bases, with 3 bases sitting between them. Germline V gene sequence: CDR1 SGHAT, CDR2 FQNNGV. This CDR3 region has 12 residues. Here the CDR3 DNA reads TGTGCCAGCAGCTTAGTCGCCGGGGAGCTGTTTTTT. The encoded protein is CASSLVAGELFF.

V is TRBV27 and J is TRBJ2-1; 11 nucleotides match TRBD2. The CDR3 spans 17 residues. Unmatched junction bases numbered 12, after V lost 4 bases and J lost 7 bases. The V gene's germline CDR1 is MNHEY and CDR2 SMNVEV (reference sequence). For the CDR3, the DNA is TGTGCCAGCAGTTCCTTACGAACTAGCGGGAGTAGTAATGAGCAGTTCTTC. Protein: CASSSLRTSGSSNEQFF.

This clone was recorded only once. The chain recombines TRBV4-1 with TRBJ2-7; possibly TRBD2 for D (6 bases). Trimming cost V 4 bases and J 0 bases, with 16 bases left between them. Germline V gives CDR1 MGHRA, CDR2 YSYEKL. The CDR3 runs to 16 residues. Written as DNA, the CDR3 is TGCGCCAGCAGCCCGGAGGGGAGGACGAGCTCCTACGAGCAGTACTTC. Protein product: CASSPEGRTSSYEQYF.

The rearrangement joins TRBV7-3 to TRBJ2-7, with TRBD1 identical over 9 bases. The germline CDR1 and CDR2 sequences are SGHTA and FQGTGA. The CDR3 has 14 amino acids. V trimming: 11 bases; J trimming: 3 bases; junction bases outside the gene matches: 11. The CDR3: CARENRGLRYEQYF. As DNA, the CDR3 is TGTGCCCGGGAAAACAGGGGGCTACGCTACGAGCAGTACTTC. The full variable domain, rest sourced from reference TRBV7-3 and TRBJ2-7, is GAGVSQTPSNKVTEKGKYVELRCDPISGHTALYWYRQSLGQGPEFLIYFQGTGAADDSGLPNDRFFAVRPEGSVSTLKIQRTERGDSAVYLCARENRGLRYEQYFGPGTRLTVT.

The chain joins TRBV27 to TRBJ1-5; D is ambiguous. The V gene lost 3 bases and the J gene lost 2 bases, with 14 bases spanning the gap. Per the germline V gene, CDR1 is MNHEY and CDR2 is SMNVEV (reference sequence). The CDR3 runs 16 residues. CDR3 protein: CASSFIGEVGNQPQHF. CDR3 DNA sequence: TGTGCCAGCAGTTTCATTGGGGAGGTGGGCAATCAGCCCCAGCATTTT.

This CDR3 reads CAITPYSGSSYNEQFF. The CDR3 DNA follows: TGTGCCATCACCCCCTATAGCGGGAGCTCCTACAATGAGCAGTTCTTC. The chain links TRBV10-3 to TRBJ2-1; 9 bases are a match to TRBD2. The CDR3 runs 16 residues. In germline, CDR1 is ENHRY, CDR2 SYGVKD. The trim removed 7 bases at V and 0 bases at J, leaving 7 bases unmatched.

V gene TRBV9 combines with J gene TRBJ2-1; D is possibly TRBD1 (6 bases). Germline V CDR1 and CDR2: SGDLS, YYNGEE. The CDR3 consists of 15 residues. Trimming pared 0 bases from V and 10 bases from J, leaving 17 bases between. The CDR3 loop reads CASSVVRGSLAEQFF. DNA for the CDR3: TGTGCCAGCAGCGTAGTCAGGGGCTCTTTAGCCGAGCAGTTCTTC. The whole variable domain, remainder taken from reference TRBV9 and TRBJ2-1, is DSGVTQTPKHLITATGQRVTLRCSPRSGDLSVYWYQQSLDQGLQFLIQYYNGEERAKGNILERFSAQQFPDLHSELNLSSLELGDSALYFCASSVVRGSLAEQFFGPGTRLTVL.

V gene TRBV7-2 combines with J gene TRBJ1-6, with TRBD1 identical over 9 bases. The CDR3 is 18 residues long. With 3 bases clipped from V and 4 bases from J, the junction kept 10 bases outside the gene matches. The germline V gene encodes CDR1 SGHTA and CDR2 FQGNSA. CDR3 coding DNA: TGTGCCAGCAGCTTCGGGACAGGGTATCGGGAGTATAATTCACCCCTCCACTTT. This codes for CASSFGTGYREYNSPLHF.

The chain joins TRBV5-1 to TRBJ1-2; 7 bases match TRBD1. V lost 4 bases to trimming and J lost 8 bases; unmatched junction nucleotides: 8. This CDR3 is built from 13 residues. Germline V gives CDR1 SGHRS, CDR2 YFSETQ. CDR3 protein: CASSPDRILGYTF. CDR3 in DNA: TGCGCCAGCAGCCCGGACAGGATCTTGGGCTACACCTTC.

The rearrangement joins TRBV28 to TRBJ1-1; possibly TRBD1 for D (5 bases). The V and J ends lost 6 bases and 2 bases respectively, with 13 bases between them. Germline CDR1 is MDHEN and CDR2 is SYDVKM. This CDR3 comprises 14 residues. CDR3 DNA sequence: TGTGCCAGCAGGCCGGGACTTATTAACACTGAAGCTTTCTTT. It encodes CASRPGLINTEAFF.

The J gene is TRBJ2-7, the V gene TRBV6-1; D unresolved. This CDR3 comprises 12 residues. With 4 bases removed from V and 1 base from J, the gap between germline ends came to 5 bases. The germline CDR1 and CDR2 sequences are MNHNS and SASEGT. The CDR3 protein is CASSAFSYEQYF. For the CDR3, the DNA is TGTGCCAGCAGTGCCTTTTCCTACGAGCAGTACTTC.

The chain couples TRBV6-5 to TRBJ1-3, with D uncertain. Germline V gene data show CDR1 as MNHEY and CDR2 as SVGAGI. The V end lost 6 bases, the J end lost 0 bases, and 12 bases lay between the germline ends. The CDR3 is made up of 15 amino acids. CDR3 in amino acids: CASSLTTYSGNTIYF. CDR3 sequence (DNA): TGTGCCAGCAGCCTTACTACCTACTCTGGAAACACCATATATTTT.

The J gene is TRBJ2-1, the V gene TRBV27; 8 bases line up with TRBD1. After removal of 2 bases from V and 6 bases from J, the junction contained 6 bases not matched to a gene. CDR1 MNHEY and CDR2 SMNVEV come from the germline V gene (reference sequence). This CDR3 is 15 amino acids long. CDR3 in amino acids: CASSLNRGYVNEQFF. CDR3 DNA: TGTGCCAGCAGTTTAAACAGGGGGTACGTCAATGAGCAGTTCTTC.

Concerning this clone: The identical CDR3 is also encoded by other nucleotide sequences in the sample. This rearrangement joins TRBV18 to TRBJ2-5; TRBD1 agrees at 7 bases. After removal of 0 bases from V and 3 bases from J, the junction contained 1 base not matched to a gene. The CDR3 covers 14 residues. The germline V gene has CDR1 KGHSH and CDR2 LQKENI. Here the CDR3 DNA reads TGTGCCAGCTCACCACCTGGGACAGAAGAGACCCAGTACTTC. Protein sequence: CASSPPGTEETQYF.

The chain combines TRBV10-3 with TRBJ2-3; maybe TRBD1 (7 bases). Trimming stripped 7 bases from V and 4 bases from J, with 24 bases between. The CDR3 is 17 amino acids. Germline V gene data show CDR1 as ENHRY and CDR2 as SYGVKD. CDR3 protein: CAIKEAPPARGADTQYF. The CDR3, as DNA: TGTGCCATCAAAGAAGCGCCCCCCGCCAGGGGGGCAGATACGCAGTATTTT.

V usage is TRBV5-1 and J usage is TRBJ2-7, with 7 bases lining up with TRBD1. CDR1 SGHRS and CDR2 YFSETQ come from the germline V gene. The CDR3 is 13 residues long. V lost 4 bases, J lost 6 bases, and 7 bases stayed unmatched. The CDR3 DNA is TGCGCCAGCAGCCCGGTGTGGACAGGCGAGCAGTACTTC. It specifies CASSPVWTGEQYF.

This rearrangement joins TRBV27 to TRBJ2-5; 14 nucleotides match TRBD2. The CDR3 loop spans 16 amino acids. Trimming took 4 bases from V and 5 from J; bases not matched to a gene: 6. Germline lookup yields CDR1 MNHEY and CDR2 SMNVEV (reference sequence). CDR3 protein: CASSSLGLAGAETQYF. CDR3 coding DNA: TGTGCCAGCAGTTCCCTGGGACTAGCGGGGGCGGAGACCCAGTACTTC.

The CDR3 loop is CASSQTGGSDEQYF. DNA of the CDR3: TGTGCCAGCAGCCAGACAGGGGGTAGCGACGAGCAGTACTTC. The chain recombines TRBV6-5 with TRBJ2-7, with 9 bases identical to TRBD1. Germline CDR1 MNHEY, CDR2 SVGAGI. This CDR3 comprises 14 residues. The V segment lost 6 bases and the J segment 5 bases; nucleotides outside the gene matches: 8.

This chain links TRBV28 with TRBJ1-4; 9 positions agree with TRBD1. Germline CDR1 reads MDHEN; CDR2 reads SYDVKM. The CDR3 runs to 15 residues. The junction had 11 bases not matched to a gene; V was cut back by 7 bases and J by 8 bases. The CDR3 region is CASTLLGQGVEKLFF. In nucleotides, the CDR3 is TGTGCCAGCACCCTCCTGGGACAGGGAGTGGAAAAACTGTTTTTT.